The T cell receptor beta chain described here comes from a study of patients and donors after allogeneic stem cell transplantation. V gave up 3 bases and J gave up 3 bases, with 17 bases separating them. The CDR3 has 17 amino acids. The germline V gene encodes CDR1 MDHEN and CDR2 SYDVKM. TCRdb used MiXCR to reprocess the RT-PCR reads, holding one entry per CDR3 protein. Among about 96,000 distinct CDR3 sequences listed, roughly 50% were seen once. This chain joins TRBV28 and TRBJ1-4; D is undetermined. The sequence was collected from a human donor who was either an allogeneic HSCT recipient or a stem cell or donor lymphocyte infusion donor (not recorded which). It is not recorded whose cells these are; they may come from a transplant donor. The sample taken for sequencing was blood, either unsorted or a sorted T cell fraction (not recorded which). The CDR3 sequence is CASSFLNPGLANEKLFF. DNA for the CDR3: TGTGCCAGCAGTTTCTTGAATCCGGGCCTTGCTAATGAAAAACTGTTTTTT.